These 15 T cell receptor beta chains were all obtained from the same sample, sequenced in a study of blood T cell repertoires in COVID-19. Libraries were prepared by immunoSEQ multiplex PCR; TCRdb keeps only in-frame clonotypes and omits some of them. The data show about 210,000 clones, around 86% seen once. The specimen was PBMCs or T cells enriched from blood (not recorded which). The receptors derive from a man aged 25-45 years in a cohort exposed to, infected with or recovered from COVID-19 (not recorded which).

The V and J genes are TRBV7-2 and TRBJ2-1, with 9 bases aligning to TRBD2. Per germline, CDR1 SGHTA and CDR2 FQGNSA. V was clipped by 6 bases and J by 6 bases; unmatched bases: 6. The CDR3 is 14 amino acids. The CDR3 sequence: CASSRLADFNEQFF. DNA of the CDR3: TGTGCCAGCAGTCGACTAGCGGACTTCAATGAGCAGTTCTTC.

The rearrangement joins TRBV14 to TRBJ2-1; 9 positions agree with TRBD2. Germline V CDR1 and CDR2: SGHDN, FVKESK. V lost 6 bases to trimming and J lost 5 bases; unmatched junction nucleotides: 8. The CDR3 is 15 residues long. DNA for the CDR3: TGTGCCAGCAGGTCGTTTTTAGCGGGGGACAATGAGCAGTTCTTC. Its protein product is CASRSFLAGDNEQFF.

The J gene is TRBJ2-7, the V gene TRBV5-1, with D possibly TRBD2 on 6 matching bases. The CDR3 totals 11 residues. Germline V gene lookup returns CDR1 SGHRS and CDR2 YFSETQ. Trimming pared 4 bases from V and 5 bases from J, leaving 7 bases between. The CDR3 DNA follows: TGCGCCAGCAGCCGGGAGCACGAGCAGTACTTC. It codes for CASSREHEQYF.

V is TRBV5-4 and J is TRBJ2-5; D is perhaps TRBD1 (7 bases). In germline, CDR1 is SGHNT, CDR2 YYREEE (reference sequence). Trimming removed 4 bases at V and 4 bases at J, with 17 bases between. The CDR3 is made up of 15 amino acids. The DNA of the CDR3 is TGTGCCAGCAGCCCCATCCAGGAGGGGGCAGAGACCCAGTACTTC. Its protein is CASSPIQEGAETQYF.

The chain joins TRBV18 to TRBJ2-5; D might be TRBD2 (6 bases). Trimming left V 3 bases short and J 2 bases short, with 25 bases between. Germline CDR1 reads KGHSH; CDR2 reads LQKENI. The CDR3 is 19 residues long. CDR3 sequence: CASSPLNSAGTFKQETQYF. The CDR3 region has the DNA TGTGCCAGCTCACCCTTAAACTCGGCGGGGACGTTTAAACAAGAGACCCAGTACTTC.

The chain recombines TRBV9 with TRBJ2-7, with 15 bases identical to TRBD2. V lost 7 bases, J lost 5 bases, and 7 bases stayed unmatched. Germline V gene sequence: CDR1 SGDLS, CDR2 YYNGEE. CDR3 length equals 15 residues. CDR3 amino acids: CASSRTSGREHEQYF. The CDR3 DNA follows: TGTGCCAGCTCAAGGACTAGCGGGAGGGAACACGAGCAGTACTTC. Variable domain in full (rest from reference TRBV9 and TRBJ2-7): DSGVTQTPKHLITATGQRVTLRCSPRSGDLSVYWYQQSLDQGLQFLIQYYNGEERAKGNILERFSAQQFPDLHSELNLSSLELGDSALYFCASSRTSGREHEQYFGPGTRLTVT.

The chain recombines TRBV19 with TRBJ2-1, with 10 positions matching TRBD2. Germline V lookup: CDR1 LNHDA, CDR2 SQIVND (reference sequence). CDR3 length: 16 residues. V gave up 0 bases and J gave up 10 bases; unmatched junction bases: 9. CDR3 loop: CASSIDGTSAPAEQFF. In DNA form, the CDR3 reads TGTGCCAGTAGTATAGACGGGACTAGCGCCCCTGCCGAGCAGTTCTTC.

The V call is TRBV5-1, the J call TRBJ2-3, with D uncertain. The CDR3 is 12 amino acids. V lost 0 bases and J 5 bases, leaving 4 bases between the germline ends. CDR1 is SGHRS and CDR2 is YFSETQ in the germline V gene. CDR3 in amino acids: CASSLGGDTQYF. In DNA form, the CDR3 reads TGCGCCAGCAGCTTGGGAGGAGATACGCAGTATTTT. Drawing the rest from reference TRBV5-1 and TRBJ2-3, the complete variable domain is KAGVTQTPRYLIKTRGQQVTLSCSPISGHRSVSWYQQTPGQGLQFLFEYFSETQRNKGNFPGRFSGRQFSNSRSEMNVSTLELGDSALYLCASSLGGDTQYFGPGTRLTVL.

The rearrangement joins TRBV7-9 to TRBJ1-4; TRBD1 matches 7 bases. From germline, CDR1 is SEHNR and CDR2 FQNEAQ (reference sequence). V gave up 1 base and J gave up 5 bases; unmatched junction bases: 7. This CDR3 has 16 amino acids. The CDR3: CASSLVTGTENEKLFF. CDR3 coding DNA: TGTGCCAGCAGCTTAGTCACCGGGACAGAGAATGAAAAACTGTTTTTT.

The rearrangement uses TRBV7-8 and TRBJ2-7, with D possibly TRBD2 on 6 matching bases. The CDR3 totals 15 residues. Germline loops: CDR1 SGHVS, CDR2 FQNEAQ. V was pared by 5 bases and J by 4 bases, with 18 bases between. The CDR3 DNA is TGTGCCAGCAGCCCTGAAGTCGGGAGAGGGTACGAGCAGTACTTC. It yields the protein CASSPEVGRGYEQYF.

The gene calls are TRBV5-4 and TRBJ2-1; D might be TRBD2 (6 bases). Germline assignment: CDR1 SGHNT and CDR2 YYREEE (reference sequence). V lost 0 bases and J 1 base, leaving 8 bases between the germline ends. The CDR3 runs 15 residues. The CDR3 nucleotides are TGTGCCAGCAGCTTGGTACGGGAGTCCTACAATGAGCAGTTCTTC. It specifies CASSLVRESYNEQFF.

The chain uses TRBV6-2 or TRBV6-3 and TRBJ2-1; 11 nucleotides agree with TRBD2. The V gene end was trimmed by 5 bases and the J gene end by 3 bases; junction bases not matched to a gene: 6. The CDR3 runs to 16 residues. Germline V gene sequence: CDR1 MNHEY, CDR2 SVGEGT. The CDR3 region is CASSGTGTSGYNEQFF. CDR3 nucleotides: TGTGCCAGCAGTGGAACCGGGACTAGCGGCTACAATGAGCAGTTCTTC.

J is TRBJ2-5 and V is TRBV14; a possible D gene is TRBD2 (5 bases). The CDR3 spans 11 residues. Germline V gene lookup returns CDR1 SGHDN and CDR2 FVKESK. V lost 5 bases to trimming and J lost 9 bases, with 10 bases between them. CDR3 in amino acids: CASSAGMAQYF. CDR3 bases: TGTGCCAGCAGCGCCGGGATGGCCCAGTACTTC.

The chain carries TRBV5-1 and TRBJ1-6; TRBD1 agrees at 10 bases. The J segment lost 6 bases and the V segment lost 4 bases, leaving 4 bases of the junction unmatched. This CDR3 is built from 15 residues. The germline V gene has CDR1 SGHRS and CDR2 YFSETQ. CDR3 residues: CASSGDRGLNSPLHF. As DNA, the CDR3 is TGCGCCAGCAGCGGGGACAGGGGACTTAATTCACCCCTCCACTTT.

The chain employs TRBV4-1 and TRBJ2-7; 14 bases map to TRBD2. This CDR3 region has 16 residues. In germline, CDR1 is MGHRA, CDR2 YSYEKL. With 3 bases clipped from V and 3 bases from J, the junction kept 4 bases outside the gene matches. The CDR3 bases are TGCGCCAGCAGCCACGCGGGACTAGCGGGAGTCTACGAGCAGTACTTC. This gives the protein CASSHAGLAGVYEQYF.